This TCR beta chain originates from a study of blood T cell repertoires in COVID-19. Turning to the study itself: COVID-19 samples from acute and convalescent phases originated in the United States, Italy and Spain. Sample material is recorded as cDNA or gDNA derived from T cells, B-cell-depleted T cells, or PBMCs.

Original handling: Reference gene primer amplification yielded estimated nucleated cell counts. Some clones are missing from TCRdb's copy, which holds only in-frame ones; the method was immunoSEQ multiplex PCR. V, J and clone size reflect that table, while D and trimming were determined from the DNA. In the table there are around 93,000 clones, 82% of which are singletons. The V end was cut by 4 bases, the J end by 4 bases, with 10 bases between. CDR3 length equals 14 residues. The germline V gene has CDR1 LGHDT and CDR2 YNNKEL (reference sequence). This chain uses TRBV3-1 (or the pseudogene TRBV3-2) with TRBJ2-2, with D possibly TRBD1 on 5 matching bases. The sample consisted of peripheral blood. This clonotype was sampled from a man older than 75 with acute or convalescent COVID-19. CDR3 in amino acids: CASSRKGSTGELFF. The CDR3 bases are TGTGCCAGCAGCCGCAAGGGGTCCACCGGGGAGCTGTTTTTT.